One sample yielded the 9 T cell receptor beta chains listed below, sequenced in a study of T-cell memory formation after mild COVID-19. Using its own MiXCR run on the 5' RACE reads, TCRdb lists one record per CDR3 protein. The sample holds 140,000 to 150,000 distinct CDR3 sequences, roughly a fifth seen once. Sequencing was done on a sample of PBMCs or a T cell subset sorted from them (not recorded which). The receptors here all came from an adult woman who had mild COVID-19 (a few samples of this study predate the infection). Cell type and time point are not known.

For the CDR3, the DNA is TGTGCCAGCAGCCAACGATACTCGACAGGGCAAGGCTACACCTTC. It specifies CASSQRYSTGQGYTF. The chain carries TRBV3-1 and TRBJ1-2, with TRBD1 matching over 7 bases. V lost 2 bases and J lost 8; bases outside the gene matches: 11. The V gene's germline CDR1 is LGHDT and CDR2 YNNKEL (reference sequence). This CDR3 spans 15 amino acids.

This clonotype was counted only a few times. This chain connects TRBV7-9 to TRBJ2-3; 13 positions agree with TRBD2. CDR3 length: 16 amino acids. Germline trimming cut 5 bases from V and 4 bases from J; bases unmatched to any gene: 6. Per the germline V gene, CDR1 is SEHNR and CDR2 is FQNEAQ (reference sequence). This CDR3 is CASSPGTSGVPDTQYF. CDR3 bases: TGTGCCAGCAGCCCTGGGACTAGCGGGGTCCCAGATACGCAGTATTTT.

This clonotype was seen ten or more times. With a much larger clone just one base away, this may be a read error. The chain has TRBV20-1 and TRBJ2-5; tentative D call: TRBD1 (5 bases). This CDR3 spans 11 amino acids. Germline assignment: CDR1 DFQATT and CDR2 SNEGSKA (reference sequence). The CDR3 coding sequence is TGCAGGGCCCCAGCAGGGCGGACCCAGTACTTC. As protein: CRAPAGRTQYF.

The chain combines TRBV10-3 with TRBJ1-2, with D hard to call. Germline values: CDR1 ENHRY, CDR2 SYGVKD. This CDR3 is 12 amino acids long. V gave up 0 bases and J gave up 8 bases, with 7 bases separating them. This chain's CDR3 is CAISESGSGYTF. The CDR3 DNA reads as TGTGCCATCAGTGAGTCAGGGAGCGGCTACACCTTC.

This clonotype came up a few times. The chain couples TRBV5-1 to TRBJ2-1, with 7 bases fitting TRBD1. This CDR3 has 13 residues. Per germline, CDR1 SGHRS and CDR2 YFSETQ. The V segment lost 2 bases and the J segment 8 bases; nucleotides outside the gene matches: 4. The CDR3 nucleotides are TGCGCCAGCAGCTTTGACAGGGTGGATGAGCAGTTCTTC. It encodes CASSFDRVDEQFF.

The chain joins TRBV5-6 to TRBJ1-5; D is unresolved. The CDR3 is 15 residues long. Germline CDR1 reads SGHDT; CDR2 reads YYEEEE. The germline V and J ends were trimmed by 0 bases and 2 bases, with 9 bases remaining between them. CDR3 in amino acids: CASSLGGRGNQPQHF. Here the CDR3 DNA reads TGTGCCAGCAGCTTGGGAGGTAGAGGCAATCAGCCCCAGCATTTT.

This rearrangement joins TRBV11-2 to TRBJ2-7; 9 nucleotides agree with TRBD1. Germline V lookup: CDR1 SGHAT, CDR2 FQNNGV. V lost 0 bases, J lost 3 bases, and 3 bases stayed unmatched. This CDR3 is built from 15 residues. The CDR3 is CASSLEGQGLYEQYF. Here the CDR3 DNA reads TGTGCCAGCAGCTTAGAAGGACAGGGGCTCTACGAGCAGTACTTC.

A few counts support this clonotype. The chain combines TRBV5-5 with TRBJ2-1; possible D gene TRBD2, 6 bases. This CDR3 is 16 amino acids long. Trimming stripped 3 bases from V and 11 bases from J, with 24 bases between. Looked up from germline, CDR1 is SGHKS and CDR2 is YYEKEE (reference sequence). The DNA of the CDR3 is TGTGCCAGCAGCTGGAGGGACGCCGATATGTACACCAAGCAGTTCTTC. Translating gives CASSWRDADMYTKQFF.

This rearrangement joins TRBV2 to TRBJ2-1; perhaps TRBD2 as D (6 bases). V was shortened by 1 base and J by 3 bases, with 10 bases between the two germline ends. There are 15 residues in the CDR3. Germline assignment: CDR1 SNHLY and CDR2 FYNNEI. The CDR3 loop is CASSEGRGSYNEQFF. CDR3 bases: TGTGCCAGCAGTGAAGGGCGGGGAAGCTACAATGAGCAGTTCTTC.